This T cell receptor (beta chain) is from a study of blood T cell repertoires in COVID-19. Across the study: From the United States, Italy and Spain came samples of acute and convalescent COVID-19.

Under the authors' procedure: Amplifying reference gene primers gave estimates of nucleated cell counts. Some clones are missing from TCRdb's copy, which holds only in-frame ones; the method was immunoSEQ multiplex PCR. From that table come the V and J calls and clone size; the DNA was used to work out D and trimming. The sample contains roughly 250,000 clones, 75% to 95% of which appear only once. Participants' own reports of clinical history determined their cohort assignment. Cohort 3 recovered donors had two negative PCRs, clearance, or symptom resolution. V dropped 0 bases and J dropped 4 bases, with 15 bases sitting between them. CDR3 length: 16 residues. The V gene's germline CDR1 is SGHRS and CDR2 YFSETQ.

The chain joins TRBV5-1 to TRBJ2-3, with a possible D match to TRBD2 (6 bases). The source material was PBMCs or T cells enriched from blood (not recorded which). The TCR comes from a woman in her late teens or twenties who had recovered from COVID-19. CDR3 DNA sequence: TGCGCCAGCAGCTTGGAACCGGGAGTTTCGGCAGATACGCAGTATTTT. Its translation is CASSLEPGVSADTQYF. The whole variable domain, remainder taken from reference TRBV5-1 and TRBJ2-3, is KAGVTQTPRYLIKTRGQQVTLSCSPISGHRSVSWYQQTPGQGLQFLFEYFSETQRNKGNFPGRFSGRQFSNSRSEMNVSTLELGDSALYLCASSLEPGVSADTQYFGPGTRLTVL.